This TCR beta chain was observed in a study of human T cells and chemical hapten exposure (dated by TCRdb to the early 2020s). For context, the study as a whole: For sensitization, 2% DPC in acetone was applied to a 2 cm by 2 cm area of upper inner arm skin. Libraries were combined into a pool for sequencing, and differences in TCR yield between samples came mainly from small differences in library volumes within the pool. Throughout the approximately 25-week study period, patients were also given weekly therapeutic DPC doses on the scalp. Blood for TCR sequencing was provided by twenty-nine alopecia patients at one to four time points (pre-sensitization, 2, 6 and 24 weeks). Patch testing on the upper back used Finn chambers containing 0.01% DPC, with scoring done after 6 days according to International Contact Dermatitis Research Group standards. Peripheral blood TCR repertoire changes were tracked in vivo in alopecia patients during primary and secondary sensitization to the hapten diphenylcyclopropenone (DPC). Patient blood was sampled pre-sensitization (week 0) and at 2, 6 and about 24 weeks after DPC sensitization. The patient cohort, mostly female, included alopecia areata with under or over 50% scalp involvement, alopecia totalis and alopecia universalis. Study-level results and caveats: DPC sensitization did not change the number of TCRs with a frequency above 1 in 1000, and there was no evidence of changes in global repertoire structure. Significantly more large CDR3 similarity clusters were formed by expanded TCRs than by pre-sensitization or healthy control sets, consistent with antigen-driven responses. All patients had alopecia, a presumed autoimmune disease, so their immune response might differ from that of healthy individuals. Repeated subsampling changed both the strength of the expansion versus patch-test correlation and the threshold at which that correlation became significant. Patch test score correlated positively with the number of PT1 expanded TCRs, reaching significance at thresholds 8, 16 and 32 but not at 4.

This clonotype was observed at least ten times. No antigen is known for it. The sample holds no much larger clone one base away, and base qualities are not on file. The CDR3, from cysteine to phenylalanine, totals 15 residues. Left in the record is the CDR3 DNA by itself, 45 bases read in frame from the first base. Trimming removed 3 bases from V and 1 base from J, leaving 11 bases between the germline ends. Looking up the germline V gene yields CDR1 MDHEN and CDR2 SYDVKM. The time point label, read with the paper, signifies: patch test 1, 2 weeks after DPC sensitization. In light of the paper, this sample's treatment or condition label describes: therapeutic diphenylcyclopropenone sensitization with weekly scalp DPC. Blood at each patch-test visit was drawn before the patch test was applied. Patients were eligible if aged 18 to 70, diagnosed with alopecia and judged suitable for DPC therapy, and pregnant patients were excluded. Unfractionated whole blood was collected in Tempus Blood RNA tubes, and total RNA was extracted from that blood.

Libraries were constructed by RACE. The instrument given in TCRdb is NextSeq 500. During library preparation, unique molecular identifiers were attached to individual cDNA molecules so that TCRs could be counted quantitatively and reproducibly. Each blood RNA sample was used to sequence both TCR alpha and TCR beta chains. The published analysis was carried out like this. Samples had a median of roughly 98,000 TCRs, with a range from roughly 20,000 to 700,000. V, J and CDR3 annotation of the TCR reads was performed with the Decombinator software suite. For the PS versus PT1 abundance plots, all samples were subsampled to the same number of TCRs (28,000). Expanded TCRs were defined as absent before sensitization and observed at least eight times at the 2-week time point. TCRdb itself trimmed the public reads at Q25 with fastp, ran MiXCR and retained productive beta chains. Rows are unified per CDR3 protein, each entry keeping the most common DNA and genes. The V and J calls were determined by TCRdb, not by the authors. The sample contains 300,000 to 400,000 distinct CDR3 sequences, under 8% of them found a single time. Roughly 8% of the sample belongs to the ten largest clones.

Sequenced here: whole blood, sampled in connection with sensitization to the hapten diphenylcyclopropenone (DPC). Rearrangement joined TRBV28 to TRBJ2-3, with the D assignment possibly TRBD1 or TRBD2, given 5 matching bases for each. This clonotype was obtained from a woman younger than 30 with alopecia areata. Some clones in this sample may be carry-over from other donors' samples. The CDR3 corresponds to CASSFLRGRTDTQYF. The DNA sequence is TGTGCCAGCAGTTTCCTCCGGGGCCGCACAGATACGCAGTATTTT.